What follows are 32 T cell receptor beta chains derived from one specimen sequenced in a study of cytomegalovirus exposure and HLA in healthy donors. This table comes from immunoSEQ multiplex PCR, and its TCRdb copy is limited to in-frame clones, with some not included. The sample yields about 200,000 clones, around 87% seen once. The sequencing sample was made of PBMCs. All receptors come from a woman under 30 in good health and CMV-seropositive.

The chain uses TRBV29-1 and TRBJ2-5, with a possible D match to TRBD1 (5 bases). Germline CDR1 is SQVTM and CDR2 is ANQGSEA. There are 18 residues in the CDR3. Trimming left V 3 bases short and J 1 base short, with 24 bases between. The CDR3 loop is CSVDGTRHYDRIQETQYF. DNA of the CDR3: TGCAGCGTTGACGGAACACGACACTACGACAGAATCCAAGAGACCCAGTACTTC.

V usage is TRBV7-9 and J usage is TRBJ2-3; TRBD2 agrees at 11 bases. After removal of 4 bases from V and 6 bases from J, the junction contained 6 bases not matched to a gene. The CDR3 loop spans 15 amino acids. Germline V gene sequence: CDR1 SEHNR, CDR2 FQNEAQ (reference sequence). CDR3 protein: CASSSLASGRDTQYF. CDR3 DNA: TGTGCCAGCAGCTCCCTGGCTAGCGGGAGGGATACGCAGTATTTT.

The V and J genes are TRBV9 and TRBJ1-2, with 8 bases fitting TRBD1. The CDR3 length is 16 residues. The junction had 8 bases not matched to a gene; V was cut back by 0 bases and J by 4 bases. In germline, CDR1 is SGDLS, CDR2 YYNGEE. The CDR3 nucleotides read TGTGCCAGCAGCGTAGCAAACCCGACAGGGGTCTATGGCTACACCTTC. It translates to CASSVANPTGVYGYTF.

The V call is TRBV5-4, the J call TRBJ1-3, with 8 nucleotides matching TRBD1. The junction had 3 bases not matched to a gene; V was cut back by 0 bases and J by 1 base. Germline CDR1 and CDR2: SGHNT and YYREEE (reference sequence). The CDR3 spans 16 residues. In DNA, the CDR3 is TGTGCCAGCAGCTTGGGGGGGACAGGTTCTGGAAACACCATATATTTT. Translation: CASSLGGTGSGNTIYF.

The gene calls are TRBV7-6 and TRBJ1-2, with D possibly matching TRBD1 (5 bases). Germline V gene data show CDR1 as SGHVS and CDR2 as FNYEAQ. Trimming cost V 2 bases and J 2 bases, with 21 bases left between them. This CDR3 has 18 amino acids. CDR3 region: CASSLSRSMGGSNYGYTF. In nucleotides, the CDR3 is TGTGCCAGCAGCTTATCGAGATCAATGGGGGGTAGCAACTATGGCTACACCTTC.

In this sample, this clone turned up a few times. The chain uses TRBV7-2 and TRBJ2-1; the match to TRBD2 covers 8 bases. Losses at the gene ends were 5 bases for V and 9 bases for J; bases not matched to a gene: 12. This CDR3 contains 15 residues. Germline V gene lookup returns CDR1 SGHTA and CDR2 FQGNSA. The CDR3 spells CASSPRGGRFFEQFF. CDR3 DNA sequence: TGTGCCAGCAGCCCCCGCGGCGGGAGGTTTTTTGAGCAGTTCTTC.

V and J are TRBV2 and TRBJ2-7; 10 nucleotides match TRBD2. CDR3 length equals 15 residues. V lost 6 bases, J lost 5 bases, and 10 bases stayed unmatched. Germline-derived CDR1 and CDR2 are SNHLY and FYNNEI. CDR3 nucleotides: TGTGCCAGCAGGATGGCTAGCGGGAGCTTCCACGAGCAGTACTTC. Encoded protein: CASRMASGSFHEQYF.

This clone is a singleton in its sample. J is TRBJ2-2 and V is TRBV15; TRBD1 is a possible D gene (6 bases). Trimming removed 5 bases from V and 4 bases from J, with 14 bases in between. This CDR3 is 15 amino acids long. CDR1 and CDR2 from the germline V gene are LNHNV and YYDKDF (reference sequence). The CDR3 nucleotides are TGTGCCACCAGCGACTGGACAGTTCCCACCGGGGAGCTGTTTTTT. Amino acids: CATSDWTVPTGELFF.

The chain employs TRBV20-1 and TRBJ2-1, with D hard to call. The CDR3 has 11 amino acids. Germline V gene sequence: CDR1 DFQATT, CDR2 SNEGSKA (reference sequence). The ends were cut back, 3 bases at V and 6 bases at J, with 6 bases in the middle. The CDR3 reads CSASRFNEQFF. The CDR3 region has the DNA TGCAGTGCTAGTCGGTTCAATGAGCAGTTCTTC.

As DNA, the CDR3 is TGTGCCAGCAGTTACTCGGGGACAGCCTATGGCTACACCTTC. Its translation: CASSYSGTAYGYTF. The V and J genes are TRBV6-5 and TRBJ1-2; 7 bases line up with TRBD1. The CDR3 length is 14 residues. The junction had 2 bases not matched to a gene; V was cut back by 0 bases and J by 4 bases. Germline assignment: CDR1 MNHEY and CDR2 SVGAGI.

The CDR3 here is CATSRVGAPNQPQHF. CDR3 DNA: TGTGCCACCAGCAGAGTAGGGGCACCTAATCAGCCCCAGCATTTT. This chain links TRBV15 with TRBJ1-5; possibly TRBD1 for D (5 bases). Germline CDR1 reads LNHNV; CDR2 reads YYDKDF (reference sequence). The CDR3 is 15 residues long. The germline V and J ends were trimmed by 1 base and 4 bases, with 11 bases remaining between them.

The rearrangement uses TRBV9 and TRBJ1-1; D is unresolved. The CDR3 has 13 residues. Germline CDR1 SGDLS, CDR2 YYNGEE. Trimming removed 3 bases at V and 1 base at J, with 7 bases between. This CDR3 is CASSETPNTEAFF. The CDR3 nucleotides read TGTGCCAGCAGCGAAACACCGAACACTGAAGCTTTCTTT.

The rearrangement joins TRBV6-1 to TRBJ2-2, with 7 bases fitting TRBD2. The germline gives CDR1 MNHNS, CDR2 SASEGT. This CDR3 spans 14 amino acids. V lost 6 bases to trimming and J lost 4 bases; unmatched junction nucleotides: 5. CDR3 region: CASRREMGTGELFF. The DNA for the CDR3 is TGTGCCAGCAGGCGGGAGATGGGCACCGGGGAGCTGTTTTTT.

This rearrangement joins TRBV2 to TRBJ1-2, with a possible D match to TRBD1 (6 bases). Germline V CDR1 and CDR2: SNHLY, FYNNEI. Trimming removed 3 bases from V and 5 bases from J, with 16 bases in between. The CDR3 totals 15 residues. This CDR3 reads CASSEYREGLYGYTF. In DNA form, the CDR3 reads TGTGCCAGCAGTGAGTACAGGGAGGGCCTTTATGGCTACACCTTC.

The V and J genes are TRBV27 and TRBJ2-1; the D gene is possibly TRBD2 (6 bases). The CDR3 loop spans 18 amino acids. Germline assignment: CDR1 MNHEY and CDR2 SMNVEV (reference sequence). Trimming took 1 base from V and 0 from J, leaving 16 bases between them. The CDR3: CASSLWNGGTSSYNEQFF. The CDR3 DNA sequence: TGTGCCAGCAGTTTATGGAACGGCGGGACGAGCTCCTACAATGAGCAGTTCTTC.

This clone was seen just once. This sequence joins TRBV28 and TRBJ2-1; 11 nucleotides match TRBD2. V was clipped by 6 bases and J by 4 bases; unmatched bases: 5. Germline CDR1 MDHEN, CDR2 SYDVKM. The CDR3 consists of 15 residues. The chain's CDR3 is CASRSGLAAYNEQFF. CDR3 DNA: TGTGCCAGCAGGTCGGGACTAGCGGCATACAATGAGCAGTTCTTC.

This chain uses TRBV10-2 with TRBJ1-5, with a possible D match to TRBD1 (5 bases). This CDR3 has 14 residues. The ends were cut back, 4 bases at V and 2 bases at J, with 9 bases in the middle. Germline V CDR1 and CDR2: WSHSY, SAAADI. CDR3 sequence: CASSADTRNQPQHF. The CDR3 DNA reads TGCGCCAGCAGTGCGGACACGCGCAATCAGCCCCAGCATTTT.

As for this clone: Within the sample, other DNA sequences also encode this same CDR3. This chain links TRBV18 with TRBJ2-5; 7 nucleotides align to TRBD1. The CDR3 runs to 14 residues. The ends lost 3 bases at V and 2 bases at J; junction bases unmatched: 3. In germline, CDR1 is KGHSH, CDR2 LQKENI. CDR3 sequence (DNA): TGTGCCAGCTCACCGCGACAGGGACAAGAGACCCAGTACTTC. As protein: CASSPRQGQETQYF.

The chain recombines TRBV25-1 with TRBJ2-1; D possibly corresponds to TRBD2 (6 bases). The V gene lost 0 bases and the J gene lost 5 bases, with 20 bases spanning the gap. Germline V lookup: CDR1 MGHDK, CDR2 SYGVNS. This CDR3 comprises 18 residues. The CDR3 region is CASSEYSKKVAAHNEQFF. In nucleotides, the CDR3 is TGTGCCAGCAGTGAATACAGCAAAAAGGTAGCGGCCCACAATGAGCAGTTCTTC.

This clone appeared once. This chain joins TRBV30 and TRBJ2-1; D gene uncertain. The CDR3 spans 14 residues. Germline V gives CDR1 GTSNPN, CDR2 SVGIG (reference sequence). Between the trimmed V and J ends, which lost 2 bases and 1 base, there was a span of 9 bases. CDR3 sequence (DNA): TGTGCCTGGAGTCTAATGTTGTCCTACAATGAGCAGTTCTTC. This sequence encodes CAWSLMLSYNEQFF.

The chain combines TRBV7-9 with TRBJ1-1, with D uncertain. Trimming shortened V by 5 bases and J by 8 bases, and 9 bases separated the two germline ends. The CDR3 runs to 11 residues. Germline lookup yields CDR1 SEHNR and CDR2 FQNEAQ (reference sequence). The CDR3 is CASSPLREAFF. The CDR3 nucleotides are TGTGCCAGCAGCCCCTTGAGGGAAGCTTTCTTT.

Comments on this clone: This sample also contains other DNA sequences that code for the same CDR3. The chain links TRBV29-1 to TRBJ2-1; no definite D call. This CDR3 is 11 amino acids long. Between the trimmed V and J ends, which lost 3 bases and 4 bases, there was a span of 4 bases. In germline, CDR1 is SQVTM, CDR2 ANQGSEA. CDR3 sequence (DNA): TGCAGCGTTGACAGTTACAATGAGCAGTTCTTC. Its translation is CSVDSYNEQFF.

V and J are TRBV29-1 and TRBJ2-3; 7 bases are shared with TRBD1. With V trimmed by 8 bases and J by 0 bases, 11 bases remained unmatched. This CDR3 region has 15 residues. Germline-derived CDR1 and CDR2 are SQVTM and ANQGSEA. The CDR3 is CSKGDSTRSTDTQYF. The CDR3 nucleotides are TGCAGCAAAGGGGACAGCACAAGGAGCACAGATACGCAGTATTTT.

This rearrangement joins TRBV10-3 to TRBJ2-7; possibly TRBD1 for D (6 bases). The length of the CDR3 is 14 residues. V shed 4 bases and J shed 6 bases, with 16 bases lying between them. Germline-derived CDR1 and CDR2 are ENHRY and SYGVKD. CDR3 DNA: TGTGCCATCAGTGCCGGTCAGGGGTGGGGCGAGCAGTACTTC. As protein: CAISAGQGWGEQYF.

This clone was recorded once. The chain links TRBV4-1 to TRBJ1-1, with 8 bases fitting TRBD1. From germline, CDR1 is MGHRA and CDR2 YSYEKL. J lost 6 bases, V lost 0 bases, and 12 bases had no gene match. The CDR3 length is 17 residues. CDR3 coding DNA: TGCGCCAGCAGCCAAGATGGCGGCAGGGGGCAGTCGGCTGAAGCTTTCTTT. As protein: CASSQDGGRGQSAEAFF.

The chain carries TRBV11-2 and TRBJ2-1, with a possible D match to TRBD2 (7 bases). From germline, CDR1 is SGHAT and CDR2 FQNNGV. Trimming removed 7 bases from V and 10 bases from J, with 26 bases in between. This CDR3 is built from 16 residues. CDR3 loop: CASTFARGGALIEQFF. CDR3 nucleotide sequence: TGTGCCAGCACATTCGCCCGAGGGGGGGCCCTAATAGAGCAGTTCTTC.

The chain is built from TRBV28 and TRBJ2-7, with 9 bases matching TRBD1. From germline, CDR1 is MDHEN and CDR2 SYDVKM. Trimming cost V 7 bases and J 5 bases; bases outside gene matches: 9. This CDR3 contains 14 residues. The CDR3 DNA is TGTGCCAGCACCCTGACAGGGGGGCACAACGAGCAGTACTTC. Its translation is CASTLTGGHNEQYF.

This clone has only one observation. The V call is TRBV28, the J call TRBJ2-7; tentatively, D is TRBD2 (5 bases). This CDR3 is 13 amino acids long. Germline CDR1 is MDHEN and CDR2 is SYDVKM. The V end lost 3 bases, the J end lost 2 bases, and 8 bases lay between the germline ends. In nucleotides, the CDR3 is TGTGCCAGCAGTTTGAACGGGGCCTACGAGCAGTACTTC. Translation: CASSLNGAYEQYF.

The V and J genes are TRBV6-1 and TRBJ1-5, with D tentatively TRBD1 (6 bases). Trimming pared 3 bases from V and 7 bases from J, leaving 10 bases between. The CDR3 contains 13 residues. Germline loops: CDR1 MNHNS, CDR2 SASEGT. This chain's CDR3 is CASSDRGIQPQHF. The CDR3 coding sequence is TGTGCCAGCAGTGACAGGGGCATACAGCCCCAGCATTTT.

This chain joins TRBV28 and TRBJ1-2; D remains ambiguous. The V end lost 2 bases, the J end lost 7 bases, and 11 bases lay between the germline ends. Germline V lookup: CDR1 MDHEN, CDR2 SYDVKM. This CDR3 has 13 amino acids. CDR3: CASSLGQTGGYTF. DNA for the CDR3: TGTGCCAGCAGTTTAGGCCAAACGGGTGGCTACACCTTC.

This clone was counted only a few times. V usage is TRBV6-1 and J usage is TRBJ2-7; D gene unclear. The germline gives CDR1 MNHNS, CDR2 SASEGT. The CDR3 covers 12 residues. V was pared by 3 bases and J by 3 bases, with 6 bases between. The CDR3, as DNA: TGTGCCAGCAGTGAGGTCGGCTACGAGCAGTACTTC. It translates to CASSEVGYEQYF.

V is TRBV2 and J is TRBJ1-4, with D perhaps matching TRBD1 (5 bases). CDR3 size: 14 residues. Trimming cost V 6 bases and J 8 bases, with 16 bases left between them. Looked up from germline, CDR1 is SNHLY and CDR2 is FYNNEI. The CDR3 nucleotides are TGTGCCAGCAGCCCGTTAGGGGCTCGGGAAAAACTGTTTTTT. It is translated as CASSPLGAREKLFF.